This record covers a single T cell receptor (beta chain). How the authors handled the data: Amplification with reference gene primers provided the estimates of nucleated cell counts. Sequencing used immunoSEQ multiplex PCR; TCRdb keeps in-frame clones, though not all of them. V, J and clone size were drawn from that table, and D and trimming were deduced from the DNA. This table holds fewer than 200,000 clones, approximately 90% found once. These data come from a study of blood T cell repertoires in COVID-19. On the study more broadly: Samples of COVID-19 (acute and convalescent) were obtained from the United States, Italy and Spain. From T cells, B-cell-depleted T cells, or PBMCs came the material, which was cDNA or gDNA.

The CDR3 has 13 amino acids. Germline-derived CDR1 and CDR2 are SGHNT and YYREEE (reference sequence). The ends were cut back, 0 bases at V and 12 bases at J, with 12 bases in the middle. The sequence came from a man in his late teens or twenties who had recovered from COVID-19. The sample consisted of peripheral blood. The V gene is TRBV5-4, the J gene TRBJ1-4; weak D call: TRBD1 (5 bases). The CDR3 bases are TGTGCCAGCAGCTTGGTTGGGGCCACGGAACTGTTTTTT. Encoded protein: CASSLVGATELFF.